These 19 T cell receptor beta chains originate from one sample sequenced in a study of PD-1 blockade in classical Hodgkin lymphoma. TCRdb's copy holds only in-frame clones and misses some; the assay was immunoSEQ multiplex PCR. The sample lists 15,000 to 20,000 clones; around 79% were seen once. Time point denoted: cycle 4 day 1 (C4D1), after 6 weeks of nivolumab. Patients all relapsed after autologous stem cell transplantation, and there was variation in brentuximab vedotin exposure. Negative magnetic selection isolated CD4+ T cells from thawed PBMCs. Sequences were derived from CD4+ T cells from blood, sampled before the fourth cycle of nivolumab. The source is a human donor with classical Hodgkin lymphoma.

The chain couples TRBV6-1 to TRBJ2-1; 10 nucleotides match TRBD1. Germline CDR1 is MNHNS and CDR2 is SASEGT. This CDR3 region has 15 residues. The J segment lost 6 bases and the V segment lost 7 bases, leaving 9 bases of the junction unmatched. CDR3 nucleotide sequence: TGTGCCAGCATTCTGGGACAGGGGAGAGTCAATGAGCAGTTCTTC. This encodes CASILGQGRVNEQFF.

The chain couples TRBV19 to TRBJ1-1; D is possibly TRBD1 (5 bases). Germline CDR1 and CDR2: LNHDA and SQIVND (reference sequence). The germline V and J ends were trimmed by 11 bases and 5 bases, with 24 bases remaining between them. The CDR3 is made up of 15 amino acids. The CDR3 loop is CASSGRRGYHTEAFF. CDR3 in DNA: TGTGCCTCCTCGGGTCGAAGGGGATATCATACTGAAGCTTTCTTT.

In this sample, this clone turned up a few times. V and J are TRBV5-6 and TRBJ1-2; D is unclear. This CDR3 has 12 residues. Trimming stripped 1 base from V and 5 bases from J, with 6 bases between. CDR1 SGHDT and CDR2 YYEEEE come from the germline V gene. In nucleotides, the CDR3 is TGTGCCAGCAGCTTGCCCATGTATGGCTACACCTTC. Translation gives CASSLPMYGYTF.

The V call is TRBV5-5, the J call TRBJ2-5; TRBD2 is a possible D gene (5 bases). Germline V gene lookup returns CDR1 SGHKS and CDR2 YYEKEE (reference sequence). The CDR3 is 13 amino acids. V lost 2 bases to trimming and J lost 7 bases, with 12 bases between them. CDR3 DNA sequence: TGTGCCAGCAGCTTCCGGGGTCCGGGGACCCAGTACTTC. Residues: CASSFRGPGTQYF.

The chain links TRBV29-1 to TRBJ2-5; 10 positions agree with TRBD1. Unmatched junction bases numbered 12, after V lost 7 bases and J lost 7 bases. CDR3 length equals 14 residues. Germline V gene data show CDR1 as SQVTM and CDR2 as ANQGSEA. CDR3 nucleotide sequence: TGCAGCGGGGGACAGGGGCCTCCGGAGGGGACCCAGTACTTC. Translation: CSGGQGPPEGTQYF.

The chain joins TRBV2 to TRBJ1-5, with D hard to call. V lost 2 bases and J lost 3, with 5 bases in between. Looked up from germline, CDR1 is SNHLY and CDR2 is FYNNEI. The CDR3 runs to 13 residues. CDR3 sequence (DNA): TGTGCCAGCAGTGAAATGGCCAATCAGCCCCAGCATTTT. This translates into CASSEMANQPQHF.

V usage is TRBV11-1 and J usage is TRBJ2-1; D ambiguous. Between the trimmed V and J ends, which lost 3 bases and 3 bases, there was a span of 9 bases. This CDR3 region has 14 residues. Germline assignment: CDR1 SGHAT and CDR2 FQDESV (reference sequence). In nucleotides, the CDR3 is TGTGCCAGCAGCTTCTTGCGGAACTACAATGAGCAGTTCTTC. Its translation is CASSFLRNYNEQFF.

This rearrangement joins TRBV9 to TRBJ2-1; no firm D call. This CDR3 is built from 15 residues. In germline, CDR1 is SGDLS, CDR2 YYNGEE. V lost 3 bases and J lost 8, with 18 bases in between. CDR3 protein: CASSDDHLSVDEQFF. For the CDR3, the DNA is TGTGCCAGCAGCGACGACCACCTTAGTGTCGATGAGCAGTTCTTC.

This clone was seen a handful of times. V usage is TRBV18 and J usage is TRBJ2-1; no definite D call. This CDR3 comprises 12 residues. Germline loops: CDR1 KGHSH, CDR2 LQKENI. V lost 3 bases, J lost 7 bases, and 7 bases lay in between. In nucleotides, the CDR3 is TGTGCCAGCTCACCCTCGGGTAATGAGCAGTTCTTC. Translated: CASSPSGNEQFF.

This chain uses TRBV4-3 with TRBJ2-1, with 9 nucleotides matching TRBD2. V was clipped by 0 bases and J by 3 bases; unmatched bases: 3. The CDR3 contains 16 residues. Germline V gene data show CDR1 as LGHNA and CDR2 as YSLEER. This chain's CDR3 is CASSQDFSGSYNEQFF. The DNA of the CDR3 is TGCGCCAGCAGCCAAGATTTTAGCGGGAGCTACAATGAGCAGTTCTTC.

The rearrangement uses TRBV7-9 and TRBJ2-7; D possibly corresponds to TRBD2 (6 bases). With 4 bases removed from V and 0 bases from J, the gap between germline ends came to 10 bases. Germline CDR1 SEHNR, CDR2 FQNEAQ (reference sequence). This CDR3 is built from 14 residues. Written as DNA, the CDR3 is TGTGCCAGCAGCTCGGGACTGAACTCCTACGAGCAGTACTTC. This encodes CASSSGLNSYEQYF. Filled out from reference TRBV7-9 and TRBJ2-7, the complete variable domain reads DTGVSQNPRHKITKRGQNVTFRCDPISEHNRLYWYRQTLGQGPEFLTYFQNEAQLEKSRLLSDRFSAERPKGSFSTLEIQRTEQGDSAMYLCASSSGLNSYEQYFGPGTRLTVT.

This sequence joins TRBV19 and TRBJ1-5; D may be TRBD1 (6 bases). Per the germline V gene, CDR1 is LNHDA and CDR2 is SQIVND (reference sequence). This CDR3 contains 15 residues. V was trimmed by 5 bases and J by 2 bases, leaving 13 bases between them. The CDR3: CASSVQGQGNQPQHF. CDR3 coding DNA: TGTGCCAGTAGTGTACAGGGTCAGGGCAATCAGCCCCAGCATTTT.

The V and J genes are TRBV5-4 and TRBJ2-1, with 9 nucleotides matching TRBD2. V lost 0 bases and J lost 6; bases outside the gene matches: 4. Germline CDR1 SGHNT, CDR2 YYREEE (reference sequence). The CDR3 spans 15 residues. Here the CDR3 DNA reads TGTGCCAGCAGCTTGGTCGGTAGCGGGAGCAATGAGCAGTTCTTC. It translates to CASSLVGSGSNEQFF.

This rearrangement joins TRBV10-3 to TRBJ2-3, with D unclear. Germline-derived CDR1 and CDR2 are ENHRY and SYGVKD. CDR3 size: 16 residues. V lost 6 bases and J lost 0, with 16 bases in between. The CDR3 region is CAIRATGGPSTDTQYF. CDR3 DNA sequence: TGTGCCATCAGAGCAACGGGCGGACCTAGCACAGATACGCAGTATTTT.

This clone has a handful of counts. The rearrangement links TRBV27 to TRBJ1-6, with 7 bases that match TRBD1. Germline V gives CDR1 MNHEY, CDR2 SMNVEV (reference sequence). This CDR3 comprises 15 residues. V dropped 6 bases and J dropped 7; count of bases not matched to a gene: 9. For the CDR3, the DNA is TGTGCCAGCAGGCAAGGGACAGTCTTAAATTCACCCCTCCACTTT. Translated, it gives CASRQGTVLNSPLHF.

The rearrangement uses TRBV5-1 and TRBJ2-5; unclear D gene. The end of the DNA aligns better with TRBJ2-7, so the J call may be wrong. This CDR3 spans 14 amino acids. Germline CDR1 and CDR2: SGHRS and YFSETQ. CDR3 amino acids: CASSLTGSSYEQYF. CDR3 nucleotides: TGCGCCAGCAGCTTGACCGGGTCCTCCTACGAGCAGTACTTC.

The CDR3 DNA is TGCAGCGTTGAAGTTATAGGCACAGATACGCAGTATTTT. Translating it yields CSVEVIGTDTQYF. The V and J genes are TRBV29-1 and TRBJ2-3; D is uncertain. This CDR3 has 13 amino acids. V shed 1 base and J shed 1 base, with 6 bases lying between them. In germline, CDR1 is SQVTM, CDR2 ANQGSEA.

The chain combines TRBV6-6 with TRBJ1-3; maybe TRBD1 (6 bases). Trimming removed 7 bases at V and 1 base at J, with 14 bases between. Looked up from germline, CDR1 is MNHNY and CDR2 is SVGAGI (reference sequence). The CDR3 runs to 15 residues. In nucleotides, the CDR3 is TGTGCCAGCAAACACATGGACAGATCTGGAAACACCATATATTTT. Translation: CASKHMDRSGNTIYF.

This chain uses TRBV11-1 with TRBJ2-1; D uncertain. Trimming shortened V by 3 bases and J by 1 base, and 16 bases separated the two germline ends. The CDR3 consists of 17 residues. Germline assignment: CDR1 SGHAT and CDR2 FQDESV (reference sequence). CDR3 nucleotide sequence: TGTGCCAGCAGCTTGAGTATCGTCCAGGCTTCCTACAATGAGCAGTTCTTC. It encodes CASSLSIVQASYNEQFF.